The source of this T cell receptor (beta chain) is a study of shared clonotypes between healthy human individuals. Study overall: Donors consisted of two women and three men between 18 and 49. Study results and caveats: The represented genetic and exposure-history diversity was limited by the small number of donors. All-four-donor shared clonotypes had higher generation probabilities than non-shared clonotypes did.

As regards this clone: Its antigen is unidentified. The same CDR3 also results from other DNA sequences found in this sample.

Sequencing used immunoSEQ multiplex PCR; TCRdb keeps in-frame clones, though not all of them. The sample records 2 million to 2.5 million clones, 90% to 96% being singletons. Germline V gives CDR1 SGHRS, CDR2 YFSETQ. The CDR3 runs 14 residues. J lost 2 bases, V lost 2 bases, and 2 bases had no gene match. The V gene is TRBV5-1, the J gene TRBJ2-3; 7 bases map to TRBD1. This clonotype originated in a man younger than 35 in good health. Sequencing was done on a sample of naive CD4+ T cells sorted from blood. The subset denotes: CD45RA+ positively selected. DNA of the CDR3: TGCGCCAGCAGCTTCGGGACAGACACAGATACGCAGTATTTT. As protein: CASSFGTDTDTQYF.